These T cell receptor beta chains were read from a single sample in a study of blood T cell repertoires in COVID-19. TCRdb keeps only in-frame clones here, not all; method: immunoSEQ multiplex PCR. The sample consists of around 260,000 clones, about 89% of them appearing once. Input material: peripheral blood. These receptors all stem from a woman in her forties or fifties with acute or convalescent COVID-19. Both conserved end residues are part of each CDR3. A D gene is named only where the DNA matches it firmly. Clone size is given for some rows only: seen once, a few or many times, or a class if the clone is expanded.

abundance | j_gene | d_gene | v_gene | CDR3aa | CDR3nt
. | TRBJ2-7 | . | TRBV18 | CASSPGLIYEQYF | TGTGCCAGCTCACCCGGACTGATCTACGAGCAGTACTTC
. | TRBJ1-1 | TRBD1 | TRBV19 | CASLQGAHGGTEAFF | TGTGCCAGTCTACAGGGGGCGCATGGGGGGACTGAAGCTTTCTTT
. | TRBJ1-2 | . | TRBV30 | CAWSQKDITNYGYTF | TGTGCCTGGAGTCAAAAGGACATCACTAACTATGGCTACACCTTC
few | TRBJ1-1 | . | TRBV7-2 | CASSSYRVTEAFF | TGTGCCAGCAGCTCGTACAGGGTTACTGAAGCTTTCTTT
. | TRBJ2-1 | TRBD2 | TRBV24-1 | CATSDAFWSGASNEQFF | TGTGCCACCAGTGATGCCTTTTGGAGCGGGGCGAGCAATGAGCAGTTCTTC
. | TRBJ1-2 | TRBD1 | TRBV18 | CASSPSGTEYGYTF | TGTGCCAGCTCGCCCTCCGGGACAGAGTATGGCTACACCTTC
. | TRBJ2-7 | . | TRBV18 | CASSPNSRGTYEQYF | TGTGCCAGCTCACCGAATTCCAGGGGTACCTACGAGCAGTACTTC
. | TRBJ1-2 | . | TRBV27 | CASRPGTRSAYGYTF | TGTGCCAGCAGACCCGGGACAAGGAGCGCCTATGGCTACACCTTC
. | TRBJ2-7 | TRBD1 | TRBV30 | CAWSVLGQGAYEQYF | TGTGCCTGGAGTGTATTGGGACAGGGGGCCTACGAGCAGTACTTC
once | TRBJ2-7 | TRBD2 | TRBV10-3 | CAISETSGGTYEQYF | TGTGCCATCAGTGAGACTAGCGGGGGGACCTACGAGCAGTACTTC
. | TRBJ2-1 | . | TRBV10-3 | CAISVPGGRGDNNEQFF | TGTGCCATCAGTGTCCCGGGAGGCAGGGGCGATAACAATGAGCAGTTCTTC
. | TRBJ1-1 | TRBD1 | TRBV7-9 | CASSLQGAITEAFF | TGTGCCAGCAGCTTACAGGGGGCAATCACTGAAGCTTTCTTT
. | TRBJ2-1 | . | TRBV29-1 | CSVEGLQFF | TGCAGCGTTGAGGGGCTGCAGTTCTTC
. | TRBJ1-1 | TRBD1 | TRBV5-1 | CASSLGGLDREAFF | TGCGCCAGCAGCTTGGGAGGGTTGGACAGGGAAGCTTTCTTT
few | TRBJ2-1 | TRBD2 | TRBV18 | CASSPPEGLVVNEQFF | TGTGCCAGCTCACCACCGGAGGGACTAGTCGTCAATGAGCAGTTCTTC
. | TRBJ1-6 | . | TRBV2 | CASRDPTATFKPLHF | TGTGCCAGCAGGGATCCGACAGCAACCTTTAAACCCCTCCACTTT
. | TRBJ1-2 | . | TRBV18 | CASSPRGGVNKANYGYTF | TGTGCCAGCTCACCACGGGGAGGCGTCAATAAAGCTAACTATGGCTACACCTTC
. | TRBJ2-7 | TRBD1 | TRBV27 | CASRLDRDSYEQYF | TGTGCCAGCAGACTGGACAGGGACTCCTACGAGCAGTACTTC
. | TRBJ1-1 | TRBD1 | TRBV6-6 | CASRQDRIMNTEAFF | TGTGCCAGCAGACAGGACAGGATCATGAACACTGAAGCTTTCTTT
. | TRBJ2-7 | TRBD2 | TRBV2 | CASSAGTSGRGRW | TGTGCCAGCAGTGCCGGGACTAGCGGGAGGGGGCGATGG
. | TRBJ2-1 | TRBD2 | TRBV7-2 | CASSQSGRAYNEQFF | TGTGCCAGCAGCCAAAGCGGGAGGGCCTACAATGAGCAGTTCTTC
. | TRBJ2-7 | TRBD1 | TRBV27 | CATSSPGQGHSYEQYF | TGTGCCACCTCTTCCCCGGGACAGGGCCACTCCTACGAGCAGTACTTC
. | TRBJ2-7 | TRBD2 | TRBV3-1/TRBV3-2 | CASSQELASYEQYF | TGTGCCAGCAGCCAAGAACTAGCGAGCTACGAGCAGTACTTC